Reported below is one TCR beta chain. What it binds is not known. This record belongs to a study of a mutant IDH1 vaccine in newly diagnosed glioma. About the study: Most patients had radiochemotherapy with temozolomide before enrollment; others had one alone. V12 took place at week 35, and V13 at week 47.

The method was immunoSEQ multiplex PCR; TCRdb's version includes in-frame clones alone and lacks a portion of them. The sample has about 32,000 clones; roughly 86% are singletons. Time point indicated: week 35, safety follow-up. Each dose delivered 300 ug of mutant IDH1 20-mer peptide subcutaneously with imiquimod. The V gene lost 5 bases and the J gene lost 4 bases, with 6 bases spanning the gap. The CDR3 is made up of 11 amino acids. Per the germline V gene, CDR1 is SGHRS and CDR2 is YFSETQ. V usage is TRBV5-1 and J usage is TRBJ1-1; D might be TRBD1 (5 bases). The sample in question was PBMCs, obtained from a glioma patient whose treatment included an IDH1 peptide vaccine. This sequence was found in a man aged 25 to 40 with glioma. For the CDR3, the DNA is TGCGCCAGCAGTCAGGGCACTGAAGCTTTCTTT. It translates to CASSQGTEAFF.